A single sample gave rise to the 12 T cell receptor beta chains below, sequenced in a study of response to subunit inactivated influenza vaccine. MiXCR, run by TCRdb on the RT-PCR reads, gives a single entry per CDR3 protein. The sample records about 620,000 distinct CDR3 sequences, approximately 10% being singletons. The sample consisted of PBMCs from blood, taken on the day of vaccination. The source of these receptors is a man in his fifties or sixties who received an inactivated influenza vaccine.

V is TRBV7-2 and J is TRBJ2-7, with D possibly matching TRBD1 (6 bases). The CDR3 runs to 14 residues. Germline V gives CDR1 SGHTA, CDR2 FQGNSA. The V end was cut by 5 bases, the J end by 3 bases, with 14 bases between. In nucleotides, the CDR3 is TGTGCCAGCAGCCTAACCCCGACAGGCTACGAGCAGTACTTC. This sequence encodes CASSLTPTGYEQYF.

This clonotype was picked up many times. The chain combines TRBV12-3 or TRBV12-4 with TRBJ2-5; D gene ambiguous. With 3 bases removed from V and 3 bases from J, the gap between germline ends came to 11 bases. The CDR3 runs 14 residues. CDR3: CASSLAVKKETQYF. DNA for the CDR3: TGTGCCAGCAGTTTGGCGGTAAAGAAAGAGACCCAGTACTTC.

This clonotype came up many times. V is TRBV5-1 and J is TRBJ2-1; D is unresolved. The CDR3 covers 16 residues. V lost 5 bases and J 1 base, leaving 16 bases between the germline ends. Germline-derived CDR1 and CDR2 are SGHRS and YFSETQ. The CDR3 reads CASRMNLLRSYNEQFF. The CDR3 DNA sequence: TGCGCCAGCAGAATGAACCTGCTTCGATCCTACAATGAGCAGTTCTTC.

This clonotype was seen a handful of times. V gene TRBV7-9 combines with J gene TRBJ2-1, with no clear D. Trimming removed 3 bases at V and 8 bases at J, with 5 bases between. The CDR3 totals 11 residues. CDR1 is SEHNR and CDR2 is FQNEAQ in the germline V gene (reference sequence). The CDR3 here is CASSFNDEQFF. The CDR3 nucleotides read TGTGCCAGCAGCTTTAACGATGAGCAGTTCTTC.

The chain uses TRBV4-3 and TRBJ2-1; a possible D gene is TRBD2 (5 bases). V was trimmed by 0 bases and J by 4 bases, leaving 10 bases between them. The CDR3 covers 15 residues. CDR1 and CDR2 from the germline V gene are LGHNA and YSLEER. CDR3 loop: CASSQDGSGYNEQFF. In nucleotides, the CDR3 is TGCGCCAGCAGCCAAGATGGCTCGGGATACAATGAGCAGTTCTTC.

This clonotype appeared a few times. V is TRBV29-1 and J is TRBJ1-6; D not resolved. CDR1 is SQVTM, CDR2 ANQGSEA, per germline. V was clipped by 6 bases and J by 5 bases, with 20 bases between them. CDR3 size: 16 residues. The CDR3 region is CSVVNQFEGNNSPLHF. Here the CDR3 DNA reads TGCAGCGTCGTGAACCAATTCGAGGGAAATAATTCACCCCTCCACTTT. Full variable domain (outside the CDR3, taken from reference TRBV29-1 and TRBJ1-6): SAVISQKPSRDICQRGTSLTIQCQVDSQVTMMFWYRQQPGQSLTLIATANQGSEATYESGFVIDKFPISRPNLTFSTLTVSNMSPEDSSIYLCSVVNQFEGNNSPLHFGNGTRLTVT.

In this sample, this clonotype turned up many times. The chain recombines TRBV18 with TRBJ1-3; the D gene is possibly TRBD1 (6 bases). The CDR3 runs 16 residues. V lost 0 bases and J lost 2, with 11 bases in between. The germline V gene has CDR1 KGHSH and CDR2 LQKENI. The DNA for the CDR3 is TGTGCCAGCTCACCACCGAGTTACAGGGCTGGAAACACCATATATTTT. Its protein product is CASSPPSYRAGNTIYF.

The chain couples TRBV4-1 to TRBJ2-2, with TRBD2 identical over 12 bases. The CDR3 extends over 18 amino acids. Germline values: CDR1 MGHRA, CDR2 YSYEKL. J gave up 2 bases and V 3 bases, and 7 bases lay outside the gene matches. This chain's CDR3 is CASSHRLAGDYNTGELFF. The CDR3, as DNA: TGCGCCAGCAGCCATCGACTAGCGGGGGACTACAACACCGGGGAGCTGTTTTTT.

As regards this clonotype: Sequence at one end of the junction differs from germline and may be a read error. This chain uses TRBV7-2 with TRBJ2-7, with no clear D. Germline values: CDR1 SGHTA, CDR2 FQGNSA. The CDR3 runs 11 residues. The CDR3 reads CASSSSYEQCF. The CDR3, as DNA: TGTGCCAGCAGCTCCAGCTACGAGCAGTGCTTC.

The CDR3 reads CATSARGNTGELFF. The CDR3 bases are TGTGCCACCAGCGCCAGGGGTAACACCGGGGAGCTGTTTTTT. J is TRBJ2-2 and V is TRBV10-3; D perhaps matches TRBD1 (6 bases). CDR1 and CDR2 from the germline V gene are ENHRY and SYGVKD. The CDR3 runs to 14 residues. Trimming cost V 10 bases and J 2 bases, with 14 bases left between them.

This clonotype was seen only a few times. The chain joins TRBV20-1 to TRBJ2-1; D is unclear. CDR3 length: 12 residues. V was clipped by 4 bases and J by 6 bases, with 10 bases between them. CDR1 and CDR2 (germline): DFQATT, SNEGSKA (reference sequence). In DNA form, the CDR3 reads TGCAGTGCTACCCGGAGTGGCAATGAGCAGTTCTTC. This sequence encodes CSATRSGNEQFF.

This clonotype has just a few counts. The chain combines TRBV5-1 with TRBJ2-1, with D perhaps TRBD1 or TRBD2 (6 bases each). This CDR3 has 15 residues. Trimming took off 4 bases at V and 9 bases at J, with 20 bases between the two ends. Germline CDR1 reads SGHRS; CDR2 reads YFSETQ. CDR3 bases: TGCGCCAGCAGCGGGGGGCAAGGGGATTGGAGTGAGCAGTTCTTC. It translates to CASSGGQGDWSEQFF. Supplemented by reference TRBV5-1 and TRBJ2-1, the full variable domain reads KAGVTQTPRYLIKTRGQQVTLSCSPISGHRSVSWYQQTPGQGLQFLFEYFSETQRNKGNFPGRFSGRQFSNSRSEMNVSTLELGDSALYLCASSGGQGDWSEQFFGPGTRLTVL.